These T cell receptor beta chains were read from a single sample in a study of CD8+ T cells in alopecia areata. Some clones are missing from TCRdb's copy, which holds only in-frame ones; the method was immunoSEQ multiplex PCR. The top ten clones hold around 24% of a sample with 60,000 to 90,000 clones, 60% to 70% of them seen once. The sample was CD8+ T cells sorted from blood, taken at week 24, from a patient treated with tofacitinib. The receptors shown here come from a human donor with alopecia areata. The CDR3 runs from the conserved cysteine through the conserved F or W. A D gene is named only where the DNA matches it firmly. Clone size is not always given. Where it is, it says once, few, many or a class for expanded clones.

DNA: TGTGCCAGCACTGAGAGGGACCTCGGGGGAACCGGGGAGCTGTTTTTT
CDR3: CASTERDLGGTGELFF
V: TRBV28
size: few
J: TRBJ2-2
D: .

DNA: TGCGCCAGCAGCTACCCGGGACAGGGCTCGGGAGAGCAGTACTTC
CDR3: CASSYPGQGSGEQYF
V: TRBV5-1
size: .
J: TRBJ2-7
D: TRBD1

DNA: TGCGCCAGCAGCCCGACTAGCGTCACAGATACGCAGTATTTT
CDR3: CASSPTSVTDTQYF
V: TRBV4-1
size: .
J: TRBJ2-3
D: TRBD2

DNA: TGTGCCAGCAGATACAGGGTTAGCGAGCAGTACTTC
CDR3: CASRYRVSEQYF
V: TRBV2
size: few
J: TRBJ2-7
D: .

DNA: TGTGCCAGCAGTGGGGGTAGCGGGAGTCTGTCCTACGAGCAGTACTTC
CDR3: CASSGGSGSLSYEQYF
V: TRBV27
size: .
J: TRBJ2-7
D: TRBD2

DNA: TGTGCCAGCAGTCAACGGAGGGCGGGAGCTCAAGAGACCCAGTACTTC
CDR3: CASSQRRAGAQETQYF
V: TRBV13
size: .
J: TRBJ2-5
D: TRBD2

DNA: TGTGCCAGCAGCTCCGGGGCCGGACCGGGGCAAGAGACCCAGTACTTC
CDR3: CASSSGAGPGQETQYF
V: TRBV7-9
size: .
J: TRBJ2-5
D: .

DNA: TGTGCCAGCAGCCAGCAGGGGGCTAACTATGGCTACACCTTC
CDR3: CASSQQGANYGYTF
V: TRBV16
size: .
J: TRBJ1-2
D: TRBD1

DNA: TGTGCCAGCAGTACTACCGGGACTAGCGGGAGTGAGACCTACGAGCAGTACTTC
CDR3: CASSTTGTSGSETYEQYF
V: TRBV2
size: few
J: TRBJ2-7
D: TRBD2

DNA: TGTGCCAGTAGCTGGGACACAGTAAACACTGAAGCTTTCTTT
CDR3: CASSWDTVNTEAFF
V: TRBV19
size: .
J: TRBJ1-1
D: .

DNA: TGCAGCGTTGTGTTCAGACCTCTAGATGGCTACACCTTC
CDR3: CSVVFRPLDGYTF
V: TRBV29-1
size: .
J: TRBJ1-2
D: .

DNA: TGTGCCAGCAGCCTACGGACTAGCGGGGGCCCGGGTACGCAGTATTTT
CDR3: CASSLRTSGGPGTQYF
V: TRBV11-1
size: once
J: TRBJ2-3
D: TRBD2

DNA: TGCGCCAGCAGCGGGGGGACAGGGATGACAGATACGCAGTATTTT
CDR3: CASSGGTGMTDTQYF
V: TRBV5-1
size: few
J: TRBJ2-3
D: TRBD1

DNA: TGCAGCGTTGAACAGGGGAAGAACTATGGCTACACCTTC
CDR3: CSVEQGKNYGYTF
V: TRBV29-1
size: .
J: TRBJ1-2
D: .

DNA: TGCGCCAGCAGCCACGGGACCAACCAAGAGACCCAGTACTTC
CDR3: CASSHGTNQETQYF
V: TRBV4-1
size: .
J: TRBJ2-5
D: .

DNA: TGTGCCAGCAGCGTAAAACAGGGGGGCCTTTACAATGAGCAGTTCTTC
CDR3: CASSVKQGGLYNEQFF
V: TRBV5-4
size: few
J: TRBJ2-1
D: TRBD1

DNA: TGCGCCAGCAGCCAAGATGGGACAGGGGGCTCTGGGGCCAACGTCCTGACTTTC
CDR3: CASSQDGTGGSGANVLTF
V: TRBV4-3
size: .
J: TRBJ2-6
D: TRBD1

DNA: TGTGCCAGTAGCCCCACAGGATCTGGCTACACCTTC
CDR3: CASSPTGSGYTF
V: TRBV19
size: few
J: TRBJ1-2
D: .

DNA: TGTGCCAGCAGTTTACAGGGGGGCTTCAATGAGCAGTTCTTC
CDR3: CASSLQGGFNEQFF
V: TRBV27
size: .
J: TRBJ2-1
D: .

DNA: TGCAGCGTTGATGGACTAGCGGCCTACAATGAGCAGTTCTTC
CDR3: CSVDGLAAYNEQFF
V: TRBV29-1
size: .
J: TRBJ2-1
D: TRBD2

DNA: TGTGCCAGCAGCCAGTCGACTAGCGGGGTATACGAGCAGTACTTC
CDR3: CASSQSTSGVYEQYF
V: TRBV4-2
size: once
J: TRBJ2-7
D: TRBD2

DNA: TGTGCCAGTAGTATAACTAACACCGGGGAGCTGTTTTTT
CDR3: CASSITNTGELFF
V: TRBV19
size: .
J: TRBJ2-2
D: .

DNA: TGTGCCAGCAGCGTATCGGGACAGGGGGATTTCACAGATACGCAGTATTTT
CDR3: CASSVSGQGDFTDTQYF
V: TRBV7-9
size: .
J: TRBJ2-3
D: TRBD1

DNA: TGTGCCAGCAGCGACTCTGGGGCCAACGTCCTGACTTTC
CDR3: CASSDSGANVLTF
V: TRBV13
size: .
J: TRBJ2-6
D: .

DNA: TGTGCCAGCAGCTCACCGGGGGGGCGCGGGCAAGAGACCCAGTACTTC
CDR3: CASSSPGGRGQETQYF
V: TRBV11-2
size: .
J: TRBJ2-5
D: TRBD2

DNA: TGTGCCTGGAGTGTCCCGGGACTAGCGGGAGTTGTGAATGAGCAGTTCTTC
CDR3: CAWSVPGLAGVVNEQFF
V: TRBV30
size: .
J: TRBJ2-1
D: TRBD2

DNA: TGTGCCTGGAGTGGAGGACATGGAGGGAATGAAAAACTGTTTTTT
CDR3: CAWSGGHGGNEKLFF
V: TRBV30
size: .
J: TRBJ1-4
D: .

DNA: TGTGCCATCGAGACAGGGGAGGCGGCTTTCTTT
CDR3: CAIETGEAAFF
V: TRBV27
size: .
J: TRBJ1-1
D: TRBD1

DNA: TGTGCCAGCAGTGAAACGGGCGGGAAAGGGGTTGATACGCAGTATTTT
CDR3: CASSETGGKGVDTQYF
V: TRBV27
size: .
J: TRBJ2-3
D: .

DNA: TGCGCCAGCAGTCATCACAGTTTAATCAATCAGCCCCAGCATTTT
CDR3: CASSHHSLINQPQHF
V: TRBV23-1
size: .
J: TRBJ1-5
D: .

DNA: TGCGCCAGCAGCCAAGCCAGCAGACCTCTTTCGAACACCGGGGAGCTGTTTTTT
CDR3: CASSQASRPLSNTGELFF
V: TRBV4-1
size: .
J: TRBJ2-2
D: .

DNA: TGTGCCAGCAGCCTTACCCTTAGCGGGAGGGCCCTGGAGACCCAGTACTTC
CDR3: CASSLTLSGRALETQYF
V: TRBV4-2
size: .
J: TRBJ2-5
D: TRBD2

DNA: TGTGCCAGCAGAAATCGGGGGAACCATCAGCCCCAGCATTTT
CDR3: CASRNRGNHQPQHF
V: TRBV28
size: .
J: TRBJ1-5
D: .

DNA: TGTGCCAGCAGCCCACTATCATCCGGCTACACCTTC
CDR3: CASSPLSSGYTF
V: TRBV7-9
size: .
J: TRBJ1-2
D: .

DNA: TGTGCCAGTAGTATCGCGGGGGGCGAGTTGCAGACCCAGTACTTC
CDR3: CASSIAGGELQTQYF
V: TRBV19
size: .
J: TRBJ2-5
D: TRBD2

DNA: TGTGCCAGCAGCACAAAATACGAAGGGACAGGGCTCCAAGAGACCCAGTACTTC
CDR3: CASSTKYEGTGLQETQYF
V: TRBV9
size: .
J: TRBJ2-5
D: TRBD1

DNA: TGTGCCAGCAGTTTATCGGGCAGACCCTACGAGCAGTACTTC
CDR3: CASSLSGRPYEQYF
V: TRBV6-5
size: .
J: TRBJ2-7
D: .

DNA: TGTGCCAGCAGTGAAGCCGATGAAGGTGTGGGACAGAGCCAAGAGACCCAGTACTTC
CDR3: CASSEADEGVGQSQETQYF
V: TRBV2
size: once
J: TRBJ2-5
D: TRBD1

DNA: TGTGCCATCGCCGCCGGGACTACGCACAATGAGCAGTTCTTC
CDR3: CAIAAGTTHNEQFF
V: TRBV27
size: .
J: TRBJ2-1
D: TRBD2

DNA: TGTGCCAGTAGCACCTCTTCGGGGTCCGGGGAGCTGTTTTTT
CDR3: CASSTSSGSGELFF
V: TRBV19
size: .
J: TRBJ2-2
D: .

DNA: TGTGCCAGCAGGAGTAGGGACATCGGCTCCTATAATTCACCCCTCCACTTT
CDR3: CASRSRDIGSYNSPLHF
V: TRBV11-2
size: few
J: TRBJ1-6
D: .

DNA: TGTGCCAGCAGCTTGGGAGGGGCAGGGACTGGGGCCAACGTCCTGACTTTC
CDR3: CASSLGGAGTGANVLTF
V: TRBV5-4
size: .
J: TRBJ2-6
D: .

DNA: TGCAGCGTTGCGCCTCCCGAGGAGCCTGGCTACACCTTC
CDR3: CSVAPPEEPGYTF
V: TRBV29-1
size: .
J: TRBJ1-2
D: .

DNA: TGTGCCAGCAGTTCCCCCGAGCAGTACTTC
CDR3: CASSSPEQYF
V: TRBV27
size: .
J: TRBJ2-7
D: .

DNA: TGCGCCAGCAGCTTGGGAGACACAAACTATGGCTACACCTTC
CDR3: CASSLGDTNYGYTF
V: TRBV5-1
size: .
J: TRBJ1-2
D: .

DNA: TGTGCCACCAGCACACAAATCGGACTAGCGAGTTCCTACGAGCAGTACTTC
CDR3: CATSTQIGLASSYEQYF
V: TRBV15
size: .
J: TRBJ2-7
D: TRBD2

DNA: TGTGCCAGCAGCTTAGACCCCGGCGCCAATCAGCCCCAGCATTTT
CDR3: CASSLDPGANQPQHF
V: TRBV7-2
size: .
J: TRBJ1-5
D: .

DNA: TGTGCCAGCAGCTTCCATTTGGAGGACAGGCTGCCAACATCCTACGAGCAGTACTTC
CDR3: CASSFHLEDRLPTSYEQYF
V: TRBV5-6
size: .
J: TRBJ2-7
D: TRBD1

DNA: TGTGCCTGGAGTGTAATCGGAGATTATGGCTACACCTTC
CDR3: CAWSVIGDYGYTF
V: TRBV30
size: .
J: TRBJ1-2
D: .

DNA: TGCGCCAGCAGCTCCGGACAGTTTAGCACAGATACGCAGTATTTT
CDR3: CASSSGQFSTDTQYF
V: TRBV5-1
size: .
J: TRBJ2-3
D: .

DNA: TGTGCCAGCAGCTTAGGAGCTACAAGCTCCTACGAGCAGTACTTC
CDR3: CASSLGATSSYEQYF
V: TRBV11-2
size: few
J: TRBJ2-7
D: .

DNA: TGTGCCAGCAGCCTCGATTCCACTAGCGGGGATGAGCAGTTCTTC
CDR3: CASSLDSTSGDEQFF
V: TRBV14
size: .
J: TRBJ2-1
D: TRBD2

DNA: TGTGCCTGGACCCCTGACTTGTATGAGCAGTTCTTC
CDR3: CAWTPDLYEQFF
V: TRBV30
size: once
J: TRBJ2-1
D: .

DNA: TGTGCCAGCAGCTTGGGGGCCCTGGGGGAGGAGGGCTACACCTTC
CDR3: CASSLGALGEEGYTF
V: TRBV13
size: few
J: TRBJ1-2
D: .

DNA: TGTGCCAGCAGCATAAGACTAGGCGGGATAGGCTACAATGAGCAGTTCTTC
CDR3: CASSIRLGGIGYNEQFF
V: TRBV11-2
size: .
J: TRBJ2-1
D: .

DNA: TGCGCCAGCAGCTTGGAAGCGGGAGGTCCGCTCGAGCAGTACTTC
CDR3: CASSLEAGGPLEQYF
V: TRBV5-1
size: few
J: TRBJ2-7
D: TRBD2

DNA: TGCGCCAGCAGTCCCTACAGGGGCACCTACGAGCAGTACTTC
CDR3: CASSPYRGTYEQYF
V: TRBV4-1
size: .
J: TRBJ2-7
D: TRBD1

DNA: TGTGCCAGCAGTTTAACCCCAAGCACAGATACGCAGTATTTT
CDR3: CASSLTPSTDTQYF
V: TRBV28
size: .
J: TRBJ2-3
D: .

DNA: TGTGCCATCAGTGAGTCGTCAGGGCATAAGACGCAGTATTTT
CDR3: CAISESSGHKTQYF
V: TRBV10-3
size: .
J: TRBJ2-3
D: .